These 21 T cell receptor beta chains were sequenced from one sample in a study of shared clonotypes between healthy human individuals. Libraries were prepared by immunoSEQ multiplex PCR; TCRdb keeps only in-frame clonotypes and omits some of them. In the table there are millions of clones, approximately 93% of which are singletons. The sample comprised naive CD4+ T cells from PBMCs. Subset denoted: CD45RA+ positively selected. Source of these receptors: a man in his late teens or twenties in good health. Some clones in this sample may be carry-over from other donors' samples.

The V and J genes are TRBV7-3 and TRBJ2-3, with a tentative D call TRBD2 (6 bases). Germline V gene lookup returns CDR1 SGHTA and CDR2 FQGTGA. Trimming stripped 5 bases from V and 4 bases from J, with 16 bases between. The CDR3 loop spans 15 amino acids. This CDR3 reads CASSLGLPGADTQYF. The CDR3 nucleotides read TGTGCCAGCAGCCTAGGCCTCCCGGGGGCAGATACGCAGTATTTT.

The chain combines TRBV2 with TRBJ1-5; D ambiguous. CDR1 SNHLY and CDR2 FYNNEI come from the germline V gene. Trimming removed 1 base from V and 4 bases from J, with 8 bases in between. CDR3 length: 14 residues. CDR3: CASSEVVTNQPQHF. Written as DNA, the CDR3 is TGTGCCAGCAGTGAAGTAGTTACTAATCAGCCCCAGCATTTT.

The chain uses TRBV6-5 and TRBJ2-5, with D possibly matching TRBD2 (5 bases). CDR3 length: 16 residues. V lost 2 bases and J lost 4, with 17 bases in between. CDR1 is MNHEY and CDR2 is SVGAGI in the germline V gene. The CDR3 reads CASSYTGSWRRETQYF. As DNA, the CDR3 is TGTGCCAGCAGTTACACTGGGAGCTGGAGGAGAGAGACCCAGTACTTC.

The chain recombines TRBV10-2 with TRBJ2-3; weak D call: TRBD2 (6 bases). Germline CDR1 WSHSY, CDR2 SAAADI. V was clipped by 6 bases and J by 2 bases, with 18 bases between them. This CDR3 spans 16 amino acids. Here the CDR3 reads CASRGDFHYTTDTQYF. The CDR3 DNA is TGCGCCAGCAGGGGGGACTTCCACTATACCACAGATACGCAGTATTTT.

The CDR3 loop reads CATTREQSAYGYTF. DNA for the CDR3: TGTGCCACCACCCGGGAACAGTCGGCCTATGGCTACACCTTC. The rearrangement links TRBV10-3 to TRBJ1-2; D unresolved. Per the germline V gene, CDR1 is ENHRY and CDR2 is SYGVKD. Trimming pared 10 bases from V and 4 bases from J, leaving 19 bases between. The CDR3 runs to 14 residues.

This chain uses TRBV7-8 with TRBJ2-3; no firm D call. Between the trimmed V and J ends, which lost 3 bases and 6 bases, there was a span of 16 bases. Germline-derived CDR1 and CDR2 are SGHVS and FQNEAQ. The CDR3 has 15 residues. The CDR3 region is CASSFEGRTTDTQYF. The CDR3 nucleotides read TGTGCCAGCAGCTTTGAAGGACGGACGACGGATACGCAGTATTTT.

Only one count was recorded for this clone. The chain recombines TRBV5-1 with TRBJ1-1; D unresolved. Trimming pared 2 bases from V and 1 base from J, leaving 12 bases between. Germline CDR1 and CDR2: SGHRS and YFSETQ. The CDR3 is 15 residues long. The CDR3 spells CASSLPIPENTEAFF. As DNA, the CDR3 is TGCGCCAGCAGCTTACCGATACCAGAGAACACTGAAGCTTTCTTT.

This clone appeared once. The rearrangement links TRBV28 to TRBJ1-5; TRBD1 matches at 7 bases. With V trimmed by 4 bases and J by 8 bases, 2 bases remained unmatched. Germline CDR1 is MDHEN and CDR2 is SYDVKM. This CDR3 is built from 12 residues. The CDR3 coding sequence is TGTGCCAGCAGTTCACAGGGGAAGCCCCAGCATTTT. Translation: CASSSQGKPQHF.

The CDR3 DNA follows: TGTGCCAGCAGTTTATGGGGTAGCGGGAGAGGGAATGAGCAGTTCTTC. This gives the protein CASSLWGSGRGNEQFF. V is TRBV28 and J is TRBJ2-1, with TRBD2 identical over 9 bases. V dropped 0 bases and J dropped 7; count of bases not matched to a gene: 7. CDR1 is MDHEN and CDR2 is SYDVKM in the germline V gene. CDR3 length: 16 residues. Combining the CDR3 with reference TRBV28 and TRBJ2-1 gives the whole variable domain DVKVTQSSRYLVKRTGEKVFLECVQDMDHENMFWYRQDPGLGLRLIYFSYDVKMKEKGDIPEGYSVSREKKERFSLILESASTNQTSMYLCASSLWGSGRGNEQFFGPGTRLTVL.

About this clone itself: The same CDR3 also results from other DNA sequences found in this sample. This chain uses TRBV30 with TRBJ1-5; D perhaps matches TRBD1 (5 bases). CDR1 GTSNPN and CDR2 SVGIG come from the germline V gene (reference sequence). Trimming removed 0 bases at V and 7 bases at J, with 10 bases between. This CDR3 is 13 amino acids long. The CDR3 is CAWSVRGEQPQHF. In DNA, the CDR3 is TGTGCCTGGAGTGTAAGAGGGGAACAGCCCCAGCATTTT.

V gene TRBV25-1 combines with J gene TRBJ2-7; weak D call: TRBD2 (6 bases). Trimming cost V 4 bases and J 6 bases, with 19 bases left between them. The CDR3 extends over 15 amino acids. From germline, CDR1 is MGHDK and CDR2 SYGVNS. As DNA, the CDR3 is TGTGCCAGCAGTGGGCCCGGGACTTCCCAGGGCGAGCAGTACTTC. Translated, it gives CASSGPGTSQGEQYF.

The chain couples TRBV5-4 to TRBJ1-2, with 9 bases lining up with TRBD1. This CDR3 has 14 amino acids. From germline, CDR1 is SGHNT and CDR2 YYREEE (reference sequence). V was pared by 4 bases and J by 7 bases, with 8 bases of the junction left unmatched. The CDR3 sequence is CASSQKDRGGGYTF. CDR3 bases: TGTGCCAGCAGCCAAAAGGACAGGGGAGGTGGCTACACCTTC.

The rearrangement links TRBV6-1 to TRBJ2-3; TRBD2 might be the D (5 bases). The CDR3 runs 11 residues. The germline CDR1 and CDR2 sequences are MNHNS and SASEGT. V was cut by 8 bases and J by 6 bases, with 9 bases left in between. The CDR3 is CASSPGDTQYF. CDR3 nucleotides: TGTGCCAGCTCGCCGGGGGATACGCAGTATTTT.

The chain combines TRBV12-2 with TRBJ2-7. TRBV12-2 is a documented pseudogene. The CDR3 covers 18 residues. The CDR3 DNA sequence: TGTGCAAGTCGCTTCCCCCCGAGAGGGGACGAAGGCGCCTACGAGCAGTACTTC. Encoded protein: CASRFPPRGDEGAYEQYF.

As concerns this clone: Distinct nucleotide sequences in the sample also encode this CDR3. The CDR3 nucleotides read TGTGCCAGTAGTACGCGGGCCGGCAATCAGCCCCAGCATTTT. Translating gives CASSTRAGNQPQHF. This chain uses TRBV19 with TRBJ1-5; D is unresolved. V was cut by 4 bases and J by 2 bases, with 9 bases left in between. The CDR3 has 14 residues. Looked up from germline, CDR1 is LNHDA and CDR2 is SQIVND (reference sequence).

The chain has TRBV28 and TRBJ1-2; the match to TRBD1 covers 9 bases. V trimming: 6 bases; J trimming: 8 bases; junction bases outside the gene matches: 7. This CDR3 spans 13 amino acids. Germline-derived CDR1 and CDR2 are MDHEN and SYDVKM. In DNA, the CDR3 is TGTGCCAGCAGACCCGGGACAGGGAGAGGCTACACCTTC. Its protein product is CASRPGTGRGYTF.

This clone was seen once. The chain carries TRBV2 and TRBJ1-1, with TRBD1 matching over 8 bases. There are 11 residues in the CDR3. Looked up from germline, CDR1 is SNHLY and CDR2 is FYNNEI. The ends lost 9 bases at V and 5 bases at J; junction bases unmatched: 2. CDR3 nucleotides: TGTGCCAGACAGGGGGGGACTGAAGCTTTCTTT. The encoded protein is CARQGGTEAFF.

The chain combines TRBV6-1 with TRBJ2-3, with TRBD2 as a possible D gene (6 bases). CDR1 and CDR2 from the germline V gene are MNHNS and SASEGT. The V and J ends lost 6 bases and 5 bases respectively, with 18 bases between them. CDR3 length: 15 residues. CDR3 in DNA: TGTGCCAGCAGATCCGACTCCCTGGGGGGAGATACGCAGTATTTT. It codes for CASRSDSLGGDTQYF.

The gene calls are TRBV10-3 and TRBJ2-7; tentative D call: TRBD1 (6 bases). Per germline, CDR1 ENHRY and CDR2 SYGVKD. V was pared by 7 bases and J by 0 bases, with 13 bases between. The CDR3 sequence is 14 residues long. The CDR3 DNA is TGTGCCATCAAAACCAACAGGGACTCCTACGAGCAGTACTTC. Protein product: CAIKTNRDSYEQYF.

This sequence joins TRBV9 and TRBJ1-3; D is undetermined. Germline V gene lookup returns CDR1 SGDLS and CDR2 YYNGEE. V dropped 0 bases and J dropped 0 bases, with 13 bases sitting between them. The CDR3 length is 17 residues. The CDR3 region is CASSVALAGISGNTIYF. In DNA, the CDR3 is TGTGCCAGCAGCGTAGCCTTGGCGGGCATCTCTGGAAACACCATATATTTT. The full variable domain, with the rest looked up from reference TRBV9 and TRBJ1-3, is DSGVTQTPKHLITATGQRVTLRCSPRSGDLSVYWYQQSLDQGLQFLIQYYNGEERAKGNILERFSAQQFPDLHSELNLSSLELGDSALYFCASSVALAGISGNTIYFGEGSWLTVV.

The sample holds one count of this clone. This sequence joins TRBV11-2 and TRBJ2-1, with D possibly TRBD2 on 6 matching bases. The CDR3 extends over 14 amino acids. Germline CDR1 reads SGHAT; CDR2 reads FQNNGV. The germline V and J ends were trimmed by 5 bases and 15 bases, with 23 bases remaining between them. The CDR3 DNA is TGTGCCAGCAGCCTACGGCCCATGGGGGACTTATCGTTCTTC. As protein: CASSLRPMGDLSFF.